This TCR beta chain was captured by sequencing in a study of neoadjuvant anti-PD-1 for oral cavity cancer. This CDR3 contains 13 residues. Per the germline V gene, CDR1 is MNHNS and CDR2 is SASEGT. V was clipped by 6 bases and J by 7 bases, with 15 bases between them. Sequencing used immunoSEQ multiplex PCR; TCRdb keeps in-frame clones, though not all of them. The sample contains 11,000 to 15,000 clones, around 60% of which appear only once. This sequence originates from a person aged 35-79 years with oral cavity squamous cell carcinoma. V gene TRBV6-1 combines with J gene TRBJ1-1, with TRBD1 as a possible D gene (6 bases). The material sequenced was PBMCs, taken before nivolumab (anti-PD-1) treatment. CDR3: CASSFWGQNEAFF. For the CDR3, the DNA is TGTGCCAGCAGCTTTTGGGGGCAGAATGAAGCTTTCTTT.